This T cell receptor (beta chain) originates from a study of CXCR3-negative and CXCR3-positive naive CD8 T cells. Study outcomes and limitations: TRB CDR3s of CXCR3-positive naive cells were more hydrophobic than those of CXCR3-negative naive cells. TRBV-TRBJ usage was alike in naive CXCR3-negative and CXCR3-positive cells but differed in memory cells. Diversity was high in both naive subsets and much lower in memory cells.

The CDR3 sequence is 14 residues long. The germline gives CDR1 DFQATT, CDR2 SNEGSKA (reference sequence). 5' RACE that incorporated UMI labels was used to prepare the TRB cDNA libraries. TCRdb re-called the 5' RACE reads, yielding one record per CDR3 amino acid sequence without DNA. This sample's table has around 60,000 distinct CDR3 sequences. Comment on this clonotype: Its antigen is currently unknown.

The clonotype was recovered from a human donor in good health. Some clones in this sample may be carry-over from other donors' samples. The sample consisted of naive CXCR3+ CD8+ T cells from blood. The subset was: CD45RO-CCR7+CD27+CD95- naive CD8+ T cells expressing CXCR3 (TNR3+). The rearrangement links TRBV20-1 to TRBJ2-5; the TCRdb D gene call, TRBD1, has no DNA to confirm it. CDR3 sequence: CSAGGQGSDETQYF.